This T cell receptor (beta chain) appears in the sequencing data of a study of CD8+ T cells in alopecia areata. Study-level background: Among treated patients, oral tofacitinib was administered at 5 to 10 mg twice daily. After 6 to 18 months of tofacitinib, follow-up continued 6 months off drug. Points from the study as a whole: For lesional scalp, especially alopecia totalis/universalis, clonality was higher than in normal scalp. Scalp and blood samples kept many expanded lesional clones throughout tofacitinib.

Stated treatment: oral pan-JAK inhibitor, 5-10 mg twice daily. Once RNA had been extracted, it was reverse transcribed into cDNA to act as the sequencing template. Here immunoSEQ multiplex PCR was the method, and the copy in TCRdb shows in-frame clones only, minus some. The table records some 120,000 clones, approximately 60% of them present only once. V lost 5 bases to trimming and J lost 1 base; unmatched junction nucleotides: 0. Germline CDR1 and CDR2: GTSNPN and SVGIG (reference sequence). CDR3 length equals 12 residues. This clone was seen a few times. Its antigen is undetermined. The chain recombines TRBV30 with TRBJ1-1; 8 nucleotides line up with TRBD1. The sample here was CD4+ T cells sorted from blood, taken at week 4, from a patient treated with tofacitinib. The receptor's source is a human donor with alopecia areata. The CDR3 sequence is CAWDRGNTEAFF. CDR3 DNA sequence: TGTGCCTGGGACAGGGGGAACACTGAAGCTTTCTTT.